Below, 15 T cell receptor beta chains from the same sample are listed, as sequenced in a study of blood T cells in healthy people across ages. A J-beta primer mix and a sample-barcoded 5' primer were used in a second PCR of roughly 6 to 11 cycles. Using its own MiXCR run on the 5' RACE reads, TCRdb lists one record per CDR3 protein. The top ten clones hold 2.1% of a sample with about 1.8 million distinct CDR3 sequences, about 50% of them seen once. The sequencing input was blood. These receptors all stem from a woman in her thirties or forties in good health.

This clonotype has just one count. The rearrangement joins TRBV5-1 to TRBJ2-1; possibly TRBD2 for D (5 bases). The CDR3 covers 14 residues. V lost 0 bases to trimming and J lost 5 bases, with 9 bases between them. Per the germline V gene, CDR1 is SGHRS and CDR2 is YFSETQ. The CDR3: CASSLDAGHNEQFF. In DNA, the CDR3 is TGCGCCAGCAGCTTGGATGCGGGTCACAATGAGCAGTTCTTC.

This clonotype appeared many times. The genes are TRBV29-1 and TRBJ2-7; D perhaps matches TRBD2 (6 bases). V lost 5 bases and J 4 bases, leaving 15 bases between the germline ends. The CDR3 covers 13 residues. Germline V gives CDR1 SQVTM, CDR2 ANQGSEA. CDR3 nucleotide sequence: TGCAGCGTTAATCGGGAGCCCACTTACGAGCAGTACTTC. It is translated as CSVNREPTYEQYF.

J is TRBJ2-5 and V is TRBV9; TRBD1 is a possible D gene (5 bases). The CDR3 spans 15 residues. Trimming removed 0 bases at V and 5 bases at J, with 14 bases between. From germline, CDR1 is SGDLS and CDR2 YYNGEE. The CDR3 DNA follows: TGTGCCAGCAGCGTAGGTAGGGGTTATGAGGAGACCCAGTACTTC. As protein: CASSVGRGYEETQYF.

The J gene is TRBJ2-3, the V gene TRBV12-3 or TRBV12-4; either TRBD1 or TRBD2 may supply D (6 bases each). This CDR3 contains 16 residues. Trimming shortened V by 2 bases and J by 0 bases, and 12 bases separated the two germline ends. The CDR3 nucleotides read TGTGCCAGCAGTTTACCCGGGGGCGTTAGCACAGATACGCAGTATTTT. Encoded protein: CASSLPGGVSTDTQYF.

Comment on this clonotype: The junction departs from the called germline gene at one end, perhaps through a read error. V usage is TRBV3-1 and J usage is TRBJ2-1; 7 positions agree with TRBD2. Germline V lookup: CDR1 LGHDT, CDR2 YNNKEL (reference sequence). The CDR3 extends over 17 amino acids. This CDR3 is CASCQDSPNGGWDEQFF. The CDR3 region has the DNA TGTGCCAGCTGCCAAGATTCGCCAAACGGGGGGTGGGATGAGCAGTTCTTC.

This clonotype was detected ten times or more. In DNA form, the CDR3 reads TGTGCCAGCAGCTCCGACTCCTCTGGGGCCAACGTCCTGACTTTC. Protein: CASSSDSSGANVLTF. The rearrangement joins TRBV7-2 to TRBJ2-6, with unresolved D. V gave up 4 bases and J gave up 0 bases, with 7 bases separating them. This CDR3 comprises 15 residues. Per the germline V gene, CDR1 is SGHTA and CDR2 is FQGNSA.

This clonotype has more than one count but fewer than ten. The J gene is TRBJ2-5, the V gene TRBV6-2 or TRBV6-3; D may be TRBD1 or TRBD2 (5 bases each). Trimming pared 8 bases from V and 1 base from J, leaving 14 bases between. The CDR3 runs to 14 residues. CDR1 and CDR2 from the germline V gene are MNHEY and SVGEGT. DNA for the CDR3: TGTGCCAGCGAACGACGGGACCTCCAAGAGACCCAGTACTTC. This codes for CASERRDLQETQYF.

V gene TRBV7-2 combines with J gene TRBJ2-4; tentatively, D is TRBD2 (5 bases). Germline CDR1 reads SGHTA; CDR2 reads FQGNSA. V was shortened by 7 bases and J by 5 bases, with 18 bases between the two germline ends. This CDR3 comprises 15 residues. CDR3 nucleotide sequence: TGTGCCAGCACCGATCTGGGAGACACCGAAAACATTCAGTACTTC. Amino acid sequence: CASTDLGDTENIQYF. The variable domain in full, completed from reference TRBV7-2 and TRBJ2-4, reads GAGVSQSPSNKVTEKGKDVELRCDPISGHTALYWYRQSLGQGLEFLIYFQGNSAPDKSGLPSDRFSAERTGGSVSTLTIQRTQQEDSAVYLCASTDLGDTENIQYFGAGTRLSVL.

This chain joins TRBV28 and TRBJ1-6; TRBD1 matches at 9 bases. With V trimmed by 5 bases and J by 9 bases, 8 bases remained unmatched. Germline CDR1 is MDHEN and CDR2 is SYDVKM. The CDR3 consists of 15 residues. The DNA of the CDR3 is TGTGCCAGCAGTCCGGGACAGGGAGTACGTTCACCCCTCCACTTT. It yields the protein CASSPGQGVRSPLHF.

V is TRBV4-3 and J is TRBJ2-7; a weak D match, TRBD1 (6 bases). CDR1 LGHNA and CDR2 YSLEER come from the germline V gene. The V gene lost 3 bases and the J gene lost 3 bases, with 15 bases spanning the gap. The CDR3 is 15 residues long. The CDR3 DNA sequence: TGCGCCAGCAGCCAGTTGGGGACATTGGGCTACGAGCAGTACTTC. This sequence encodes CASSQLGTLGYEQYF.

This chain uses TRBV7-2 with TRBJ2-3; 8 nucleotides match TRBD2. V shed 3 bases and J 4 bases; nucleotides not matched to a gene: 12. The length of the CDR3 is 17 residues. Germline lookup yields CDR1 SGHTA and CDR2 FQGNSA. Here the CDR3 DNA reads TGTGCCAGCAGCTTGAGGTTCGGGCGGGGGGAGGCAGATACGCAGTATTTT. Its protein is CASSLRFGRGEADTQYF.

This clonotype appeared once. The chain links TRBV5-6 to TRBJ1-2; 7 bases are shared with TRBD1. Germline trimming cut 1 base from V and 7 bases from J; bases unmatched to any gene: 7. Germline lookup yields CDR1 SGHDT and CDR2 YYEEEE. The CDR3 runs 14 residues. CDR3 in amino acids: CASSLSTGAGGYTF. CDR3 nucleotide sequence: TGTGCCAGCAGCTTGAGTACAGGGGCTGGTGGCTACACCTTC.

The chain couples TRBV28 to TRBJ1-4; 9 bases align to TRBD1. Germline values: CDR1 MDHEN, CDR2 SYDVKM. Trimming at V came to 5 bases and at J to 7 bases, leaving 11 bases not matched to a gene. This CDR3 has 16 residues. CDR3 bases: TGTGCCAGCAGTACTCCGGGACAGGGTTCGGGTGAAAAACTGTTTTTT. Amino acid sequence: CASSTPGQGSGEKLFF.

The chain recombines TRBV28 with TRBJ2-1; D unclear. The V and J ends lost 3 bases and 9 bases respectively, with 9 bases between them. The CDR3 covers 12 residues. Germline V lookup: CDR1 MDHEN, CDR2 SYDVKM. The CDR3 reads CASSFRWVEQFF. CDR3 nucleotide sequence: TGTGCCAGCAGTTTCCGGTGGGTTGAGCAGTTCTTC. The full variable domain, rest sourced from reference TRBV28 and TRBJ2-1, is DVKVTQSSRYLVKRTGEKVFLECVQDMDHENMFWYRQDPGLGLRLIYFSYDVKMKEKGDIPEGYSVSREKKERFSLILESASTNQTSMYLCASSFRWVEQFFGPGTRLTVL.

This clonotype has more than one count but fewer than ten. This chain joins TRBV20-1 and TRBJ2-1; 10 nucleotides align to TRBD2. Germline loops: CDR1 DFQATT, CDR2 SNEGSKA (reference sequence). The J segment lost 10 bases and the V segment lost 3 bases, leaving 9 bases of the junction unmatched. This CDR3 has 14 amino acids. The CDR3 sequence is CSASSSGGAREQFF. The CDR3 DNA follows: TGCAGTGCTAGCTCAAGCGGGGGGGCCAGGGAGCAGTTCTTC.